This T cell receptor beta chain stems from a study of T cell repertoires in cytomegalovirus infection. Turning to the study itself: Evidence of both CMV infection and a matching HLA type came from public TCR beta signatures. General study points: Predominance within the ex vivo response was attributable to HLA-C-restricted CMV-specific TCR beta clonotypes. Frequencies of public TCR beta families were cumulated, and this identified carriers of CMV plus the relevant HLA.

TCRdb used MiXCR to reprocess the reads, holding one entry per CDR3 protein. The data show 200,000 to 300,000 distinct CDR3 sequences, with roughly an eighth seen just once and about 1.5% held by the top ten. This CDR3 has 13 amino acids. Trimming removed 3 bases at V and 9 bases at J, with 12 bases between. In germline, CDR1 is MRHNA, CDR2 SNTAGT. This clonotype was counted between two and nine times. What it binds is not known. This sequence originates from a human donor in good health (CMV status not recorded). Some clones in this sample may be carry-over from other donors' samples. Sample: PBMCs. V usage is TRBV6-4 and J usage is TRBJ2-1; D remains unclear. CDR3 in amino acids: CASSDYLRSEQFF. The CDR3 nucleotides read TGTGCCAGCAGTGATTATTTGAGAAGTGAGCAGTTCTTC.